This is a list of T cell receptor beta chains from one sample in a study of blood T cell repertoires in COVID-19. The protocol was immunoSEQ multiplex PCR, while the TCRdb copy is restricted to in-frame clones and leaves out a portion. The table records around 300,000 clones, around 86% of them present only once. Sequenced input: peripheral blood. These TCRs come from a woman aged 40 to 50 who had recovered from COVID-19. Each CDR3 is given with its conserved first and last residue. The D gene is left open where the match is weak. Clone size is stated in some rows and not others, as once, few, many or a class when expanded.

V: TRBV9
J: TRBJ2-3
size: NA
D: NA
CDR3: CASSVVSGGAATQYF
DNA: TGTGCCAGCAGCGTAGTGAGTGGGGGGGCGGCTACGCAGTATTTT

V: TRBV19
J: TRBJ2-5
size: once
D: TRBD2
CDR3: CASSIDPPGTSGQETQYF
DNA: TGTGCCAGTAGTATAGATCCCCCCGGGACTAGCGGGCAAGAGACCCAGTACTTC

V: TRBV3-1/TRBV3-2
J: TRBJ2-1
size: NA
D: NA
CDR3: CASSQGPGSYNEQFF
DNA: TGTGCCAGCAGCCAAGGACCGGGATCCTACAATGAGCAGTTCTTC

V: TRBV27
J: TRBJ1-1
size: NA
D: NA
CDR3: CASSPTGPGIYMNTEAFF
DNA: TGTGCCAGCAGTCCAACAGGGCCTGGAATTTACATGAACACTGAAGCTTTCTTT

V: TRBV13
J: TRBJ1-1
size: NA
D: NA
CDR3: CASSLRGLEAFF
DNA: TGTGCCAGCAGCTTGAGAGGCCTCGAAGCTTTCTTT

V: TRBV9
J: TRBJ1-2
size: few
D: NA
CDR3: CASSPRGGGYTF
DNA: TGTGCCAGCAGCCCACGGGGGGGTGGCTACACCTTC

V: TRBV28
J: TRBJ2-7
size: NA
D: NA
CDR3: CASSFGGALYEQYF
DNA: TGTGCCAGCAGTTTCGGAGGAGCTCTTTACGAGCAGTACTTC

V: TRBV28
J: TRBJ1-6
size: NA
D: NA
CDR3: CASSPPYLPRHSPLHF
DNA: TGTGCCAGCAGCCCCCCCTACTTACCGAGGCATTCACCCCTCCACTTT

V: TRBV9
J: TRBJ2-7
size: once
D: TRBD2
CDR3: CASSPGAGAGYEQYF
DNA: TGTGCCAGCAGCCCCGGAGCGGGAGCCGGCTACGAGCAGTACTTC

V: TRBV7-9
J: TRBJ2-7
size: NA
D: TRBD1
CDR3: CASSYRGSSYEQYF
DNA: TGTGCCAGCAGTTACAGGGGAAGCTCCTACGAGCAGTACTTC

V: TRBV10-3
J: TRBJ2-1
size: NA
D: NA
CDR3: CAISERLGEQFF
DNA: TGTGCCATCAGTGAGAGGCTCGGGGAGCAGTTCTTC

V: TRBV18
J: TRBJ2-7
size: NA
D: TRBD1
CDR3: CASSPWQGDVDEQYF
DNA: TGTGCCAGCTCACCATGGCAGGGGGATGTCGACGAGCAGTACTTC

V: TRBV3-1/TRBV3-2
J: TRBJ2-1
size: NA
D: TRBD2
CDR3: CASSPTGTSGSNEQFF
DNA: TGTGCCAGCAGTCCCACCGGGACTAGCGGGAGTAATGAGCAGTTCTTC

V: TRBV3-1/TRBV3-2
J: TRBJ1-5
size: once
D: NA
CDR3: CASSHPGHSDNQPQHF
DNA: TGTGCCAGCAGCCATCCAGGACATTCAGACAATCAGCCCCAGCATTTT

V: TRBV10-2
J: TRBJ2-7
size: NA
D: TRBD2
CDR3: CASSRGGLAGDLPSYEQYF
DNA: TGCGCCAGCAGTCGAGGAGGACTAGCGGGGGACCTACCCTCCTACGAGCAGTACTTC

V: TRBV27
J: TRBJ2-7
size: NA
D: NA
CDR3: CASSFSGVPSYEQYF
DNA: TGTGCCAGCAGTTTTAGCGGAGTCCCTTCCTACGAGCAGTACTTC

V: TRBV7-8
J: TRBJ2-1
size: NA
D: TRBD2
CDR3: CASSLTASGRGEQFF
DNA: TGTGCCAGCAGCTTAACGGCTAGCGGGAGGGGTGAGCAGTTCTTC

V: TRBV21-1
J: TRBJ1-2
size: NA
D: NA
CDR3: CASTLYRDRAAYGYTF
DNA: TGTGCCAGCACCTTATACCGAGACAGGGCGGCCTATGGCTACACCTTC

V: TRBV28
J: TRBJ1-2
size: NA
D: TRBD1
CDR3: CASSLSGGGYTF
DNA: TGTGCCAGCAGTTTATCAGGGGGCGGCTACACCTTC

V: TRBV18
J: TRBJ2-3
size: once
D: TRBD2
CDR3: CASSRTSGGDTQYF
DNA: TGTGCCAGCTCACGGACTAGCGGAGGAGATACGCAGTATTTT

V: TRBV16
J: TRBJ1-4
size: NA
D: NA
CDR3: CASSQSPGGDEKLFF
DNA: TGTGCCAGCAGCCAATCGCCGGGGGGCGATGAAAAACTGTTTTTT

V: TRBV5-4
J: TRBJ1-4
size: NA
D: NA
CDR3: CASSLKGRGSDEKLFF
DNA: TGTGCCAGCAGCCTAAAAGGTCGAGGTTCAGATGAAAAACTGTTTTTT

V: TRBV6-5
J: TRBJ1-4
size: NA
D: NA
CDR3: CASSYSRAGVEKLFF
DNA: TGTGCCAGCAGTTACTCCCGGGCGGGGGTTGAAAAACTGTTTTTT

V: TRBV9
J: TRBJ2-2
size: NA
D: TRBD2
CDR3: CASNSGDGELFF
DNA: TGTGCCAGCAATAGCGGGGACGGGGAGCTGTTTTTT

V: TRBV2
J: TRBJ1-2
size: NA
D: TRBD1
CDR3: CASSGQGAEYGYTF
DNA: TGTGCCAGCTCAGGACAGGGGGCGGAGTATGGCTACACCTTC

V: TRBV6-5
J: TRBJ2-3
size: NA
D: TRBD2
CDR3: CASRETSGSTDTQYF
DNA: TGTGCCAGCAGGGAGACTAGCGGGAGTACAGATACGCAGTATTTT